The entry below gives a single T cell receptor beta chain sequence along with its context. Its antigen is unidentified. Time point given: patch test 1, 2 weeks after DPC sensitization. As to treatment: therapeutic diphenylcyclopropenone sensitization with weekly scalp DPC. Extraction yielded total RNA from whole blood (unfractionated). The data were taken from a study of human T cells and chemical hapten exposure. Study details: Patients were mainly female, each with alopecia areata, totalis or universalis. Small volume differences among pooled libraries mainly caused per-sample TCR yield variation. The study's findings and limits: TCRs at high frequency, those above 1 in 1000, did not change with DPC sensitization.

TCRdb re-called the RACE reads with MiXCR, one entry per CDR3 protein. The sample includes roughly 160,000 distinct CDR3 sequences, 14% of them seen just once. The CDR3 is made up of 15 amino acids. Germline V gene lookup returns CDR1 DFQATT and CDR2 SNEGSKA (reference sequence). Trimming removed 5 bases from V and 9 bases from J; junction bases left unmatched: 9. The sample here was whole blood, taken in connection with sensitization to the hapten diphenylcyclopropenone (DPC). V gene TRBV20-1 combines with J gene TRBJ2-1, with 14 bases matching TRBD2. The sequence was collected from a woman aged 25 to 39 with alopecia areata. Some clones in this sample may be carry-over from other donors' samples. The CDR3 loop reads CSAGPGLAGVGEQFF. The DNA for the CDR3 is TGCAGTGCTGGACCGGGACTAGCGGGAGTGGGTGAGCAGTTCTTC.